These 3 T cell receptor beta chains share one sample of origin, sequenced in a study of blood T cell repertoires in COVID-19. This table comes from immunoSEQ multiplex PCR, and its TCRdb copy is limited to in-frame clones, with some not included. The data show 95,000 to 110,000 clones, with about 80% seen just once and over 10% held by the top ten. The sequencing sample was made of peripheral blood. These receptors originate from a human donor in a cohort sampled during active or convalescent COVID-19.

This rearrangement joins TRBV12-3 or TRBV12-4 to TRBJ1-2, with a possible D match to TRBD1 (5 bases). The V gene lost 1 base and the J gene lost 8 bases, with 11 bases spanning the gap. The CDR3 runs to 13 residues. The CDR3 here is CASSLGTGEGYTF. The CDR3 coding sequence is TGTGCCAGCAGTTTAGGAACGGGGGAAGGCTACACCTTC.

The chain recombines TRBV11-3 with TRBJ1-1; maybe TRBD1 (6 bases). CDR1 and CDR2 from the germline V gene are SGHNT and YENEEA. The CDR3 contains 15 residues. V was pared by 3 bases and J by 8 bases, with 19 bases between. The CDR3 sequence is CASSFDPGQPSEAFF. For the CDR3, the DNA is TGTGCCAGCAGCTTCGATCCCGGACAGCCTTCGGAAGCTTTCTTT.

The chain links TRBV30 to TRBJ1-2, with D perhaps matching TRBD1 (5 bases). The length of the CDR3 is 14 residues. Trimming pared 2 bases from V and 7 bases from J, leaving 17 bases between. The germline V gene encodes CDR1 GTSNPN and CDR2 SVGIG (reference sequence). This chain's CDR3 is CAWSLGGGAGGYTF. The CDR3 nucleotides are TGTGCCTGGAGTCTAGGAGGAGGGGCCGGTGGCTACACCTTC.